Listed here is a single TCR beta chain. The method was immunoSEQ multiplex PCR; TCRdb's version includes in-frame clones alone and lacks a portion of them. This table has a few hundred thousand clones, 70% to 90% appearing once. V lost 8 bases, J lost 7 bases, and 20 bases lay in between. Germline loops: CDR1 KGHSH, CDR2 LQKENI. The CDR3 extends over 14 amino acids. This entry is derived from a study of blood T cell repertoires in COVID-19. The rearrangement uses TRBV18 and TRBJ2-5; maybe TRBD2 (5 bases). The TCR comes from a man in his forties with acute or convalescent COVID-19. The sequenced material came from peripheral blood. CDR3 sequence reads: CASVTTIGDGTQYF. In nucleotides, the CDR3 is TGTGCCAGCGTCACCACCATCGGGGATGGGACCCAGTACTTC.